This T cell receptor beta chain was retrieved from a study of preoperative IRX-2 immunotherapy in early breast cancer. Sequenced by immunoSEQ multiplex PCR; TCRdb stores in-frame clones only, minus some. This table holds 40,000 to 45,000 clones, around three quarters found once. Germline CDR1 and CDR2: MDHEN and SYDVKM. This CDR3 has 17 amino acids. Unmatched junction bases numbered 7, after V lost 3 bases and J lost 0 bases. Treatment here: preoperative locoregional IRX-2 cytokine immunotherapy. Samples came from a phase Ib trial of preoperative locoregional IRX-2 cytokine immunotherapy. Sequences were derived from tumor tissue, sampled after IRX-2 immunotherapy. The receptor comes from a human donor with breast cancer. This sequence joins TRBV28 and TRBJ1-4; 7 bases fit TRBD1. CDR3 DNA sequence: TGTGCCAGCAGTTTCGTGGCAGGGGGGACAACTAATGAAAAACTGTTTTTT. It codes for CASSFVAGGTTNEKLFF.